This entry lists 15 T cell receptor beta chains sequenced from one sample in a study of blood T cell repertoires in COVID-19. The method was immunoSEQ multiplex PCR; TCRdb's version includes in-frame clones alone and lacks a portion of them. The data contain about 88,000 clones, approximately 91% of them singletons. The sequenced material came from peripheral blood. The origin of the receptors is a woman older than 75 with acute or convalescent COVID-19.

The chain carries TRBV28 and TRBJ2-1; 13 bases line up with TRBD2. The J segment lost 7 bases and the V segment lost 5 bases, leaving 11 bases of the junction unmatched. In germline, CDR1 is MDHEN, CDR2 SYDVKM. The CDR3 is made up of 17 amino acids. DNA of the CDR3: TGTGCCAGCAGTAGCACCCCGGGACTAGCGGGACCGAATGAGCAGTTCTTC. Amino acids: CASSSTPGLAGPNEQFF.

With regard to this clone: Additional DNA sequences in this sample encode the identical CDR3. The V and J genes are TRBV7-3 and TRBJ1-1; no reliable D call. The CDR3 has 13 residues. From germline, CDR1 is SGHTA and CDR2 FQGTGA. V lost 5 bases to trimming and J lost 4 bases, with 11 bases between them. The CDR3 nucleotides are TGTGCCAGCAGCCTCCGGTCGGGCACTGAAGCTTTCTTT. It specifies CASSLRSGTEAFF.

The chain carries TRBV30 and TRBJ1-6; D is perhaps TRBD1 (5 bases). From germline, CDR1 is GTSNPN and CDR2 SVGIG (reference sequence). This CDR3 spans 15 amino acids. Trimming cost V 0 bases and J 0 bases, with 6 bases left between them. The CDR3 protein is CAWSVDNSYNSPLHF. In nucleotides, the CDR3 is TGTGCCTGGAGTGTGGACAACTCCTATAATTCACCCCTCCACTTT.

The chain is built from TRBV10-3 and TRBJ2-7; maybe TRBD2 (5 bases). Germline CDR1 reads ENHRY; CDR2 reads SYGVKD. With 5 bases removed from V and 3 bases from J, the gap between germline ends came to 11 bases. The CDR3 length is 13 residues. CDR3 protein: CAISQGRDYEQYF. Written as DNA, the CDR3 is TGTGCCATCAGTCAAGGTCGGGACTACGAGCAGTACTTC.

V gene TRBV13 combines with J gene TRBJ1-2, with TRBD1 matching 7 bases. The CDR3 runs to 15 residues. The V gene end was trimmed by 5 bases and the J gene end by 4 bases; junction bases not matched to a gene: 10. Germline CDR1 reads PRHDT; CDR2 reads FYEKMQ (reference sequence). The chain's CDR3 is CASSPTGQASYGYTF. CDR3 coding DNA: TGTGCCAGCAGCCCAACCGGACAGGCCAGCTATGGCTACACCTTC.

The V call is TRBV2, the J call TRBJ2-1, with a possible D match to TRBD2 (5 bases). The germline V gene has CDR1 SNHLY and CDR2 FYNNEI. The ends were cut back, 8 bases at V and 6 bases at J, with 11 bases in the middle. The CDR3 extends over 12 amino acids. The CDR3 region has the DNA TGTGCCAGCTTACTCCGGGGCAATGAGCAGTTCTTC. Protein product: CASLLRGNEQFF.

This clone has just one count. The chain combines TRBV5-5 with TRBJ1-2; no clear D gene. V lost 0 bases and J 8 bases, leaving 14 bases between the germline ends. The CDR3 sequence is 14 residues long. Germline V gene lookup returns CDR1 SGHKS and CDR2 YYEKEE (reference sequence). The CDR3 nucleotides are TGTGCCAGCAGCTTGGCGGCAGCCCCGGAGGGCTACACCTTC. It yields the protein CASSLAAAPEGYTF.

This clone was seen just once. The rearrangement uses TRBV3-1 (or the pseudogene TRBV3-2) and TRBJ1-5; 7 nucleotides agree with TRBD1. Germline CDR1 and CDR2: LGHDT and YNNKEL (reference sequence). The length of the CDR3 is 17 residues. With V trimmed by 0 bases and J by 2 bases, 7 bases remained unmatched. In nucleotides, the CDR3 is TGTGCCAGCAGCCAAGATCTGAATGGGACAGGCAATCAGCCCCAGCATTTT. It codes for CASSQDLNGTGNQPQHF.

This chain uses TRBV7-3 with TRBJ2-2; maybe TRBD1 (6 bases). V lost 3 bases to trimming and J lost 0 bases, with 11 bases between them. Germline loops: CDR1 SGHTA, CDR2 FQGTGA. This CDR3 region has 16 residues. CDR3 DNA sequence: TGTGCCAGCAGCTTGACAGGTAGCGCGAACACCGGGGAGCTGTTTTTT. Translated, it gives CASSLTGSANTGELFF.

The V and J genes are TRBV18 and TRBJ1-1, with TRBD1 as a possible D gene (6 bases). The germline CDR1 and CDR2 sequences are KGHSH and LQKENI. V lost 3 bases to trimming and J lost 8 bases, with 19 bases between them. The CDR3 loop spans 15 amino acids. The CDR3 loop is CASSPQPTGRREAFF. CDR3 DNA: TGTGCCAGCTCACCGCAACCCACAGGGAGACGGGAAGCTTTCTTT.

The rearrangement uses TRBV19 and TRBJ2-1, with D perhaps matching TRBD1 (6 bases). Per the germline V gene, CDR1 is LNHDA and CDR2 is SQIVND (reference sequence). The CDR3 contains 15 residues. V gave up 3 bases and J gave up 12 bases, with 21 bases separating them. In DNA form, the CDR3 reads TGTGCCAGTAGTATTCCGTCGGACAGTTTGAGGTGGCAGTTCTTC. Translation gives CASSIPSDSLRWQFF.

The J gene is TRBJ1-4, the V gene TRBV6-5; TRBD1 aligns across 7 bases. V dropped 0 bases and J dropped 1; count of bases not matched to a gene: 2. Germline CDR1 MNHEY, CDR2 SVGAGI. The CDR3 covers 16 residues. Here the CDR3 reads CASSYSGDRTNEKLFF. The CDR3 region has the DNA TGTGCCAGCAGTTACTCAGGGGACAGAACTAATGAAAAACTGTTTTTT.

The CDR3 DNA is TGTGCCAGCAGCCCAATGGATAGCAGTAGACTCCATGAGCAGTTCTTC. It codes for CASSPMDSSRLHEQFF. The chain couples TRBV3-1 (or the pseudogene TRBV3-2) to TRBJ2-1, with D hard to call. The germline gives CDR1 LGHDT, CDR2 YNNKEL (reference sequence). CDR3 length equals 16 residues. With 4 bases removed from V and 8 bases from J, the gap between germline ends came to 21 bases.

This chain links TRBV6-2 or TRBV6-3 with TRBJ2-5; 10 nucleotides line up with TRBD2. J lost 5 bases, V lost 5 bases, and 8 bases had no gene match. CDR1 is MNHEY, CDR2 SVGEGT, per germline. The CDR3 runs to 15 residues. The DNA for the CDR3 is TGTGCCAGCAGTCGAGCGGGAGGGCCGACGGAGACCCAGTACTTC. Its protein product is CASSRAGGPTETQYF.

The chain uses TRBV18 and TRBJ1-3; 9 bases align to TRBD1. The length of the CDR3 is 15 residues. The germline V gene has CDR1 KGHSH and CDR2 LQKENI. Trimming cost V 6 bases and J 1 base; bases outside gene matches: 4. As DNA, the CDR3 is TGTGCCAGCTCGCCCGGACAGGGGTCTGGAAACACCATATATTTT. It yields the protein CASSPGQGSGNTIYF.